These 27 T cell receptor beta chains originate from one sample sequenced in a study of blood T cell repertoires in COVID-19. The data were produced by immunoSEQ multiplex PCR, yet TCRdb's version contains in-frame clones alone and is incomplete. The table lists 350,000 to 500,000 clones, around nine tenths of them singletons. The sample was PBMCs or T cells enriched from blood (not recorded which). The receptors originated from a woman under 30 who had been exposed to COVID-19.

The CDR3 loop reads CASSFSPAGQGAGGYTF. CDR3 nucleotide sequence: TGCGCCAGCAGCTTTTCCCCCGCGGGACAGGGGGCGGGCGGCTACACCTTC. This sequence joins TRBV5-1 and TRBJ1-2, with 12 bases that match TRBD1. The CDR3 length is 17 residues. J gave up 8 bases and V 2 bases, and 13 bases lay outside the gene matches. Germline-derived CDR1 and CDR2 are SGHRS and YFSETQ. The full variable domain, in which reference TRBV5-1 and TRBJ1-2 provide the parts outside the CDR3, is KAGVTQTPRYLIKTRGQQVTLSCSPISGHRSVSWYQQTPGQGLQFLFEYFSETQRNKGNFPGRFSGRQFSNSRSEMNVSTLELGDSALYLCASSFSPAGQGAGGYTFGSGTRLTVV.

The chain couples TRBV30 to TRBJ1-1; D is perhaps TRBD1 (6 bases). CDR1 is GTSNPN and CDR2 is SVGIG in the germline V gene (reference sequence). Trimming took 1 base from V and 8 from J, leaving 8 bases between them. The CDR3 runs to 11 residues. DNA of the CDR3: TGTGCCTGGAGTGGGGGGCACGAAGCTTTCTTT. It specifies CAWSGGHEAFF.

V gene TRBV11-2 combines with J gene TRBJ1-6; D remains ambiguous. Germline lookup yields CDR1 SGHAT and CDR2 FQNNGV. V lost 5 bases to trimming and J lost 7 bases, with 15 bases between them. This CDR3 contains 15 residues. The chain's CDR3 is CASSGVGIGNSPLHF. CDR3 bases: TGTGCCAGCAGCGGCGTCGGGATAGGGAATTCACCCCTCCACTTT.

The chain is built from TRBV28 and TRBJ1-4; D remains ambiguous. CDR1 MDHEN and CDR2 SYDVKM come from the germline V gene. CDR3 length: 17 amino acids. V lost 4 bases to trimming and J lost 3 bases, with 18 bases between them. Here the CDR3 DNA reads TGTGCCAGCAGTTCCTTTGTGGGGAGCAGGTCTAATGAAAAACTGTTTTTT. Translated: CASSSFVGSRSNEKLFF.

The chain links TRBV19 to TRBJ2-1, with a possible D match to TRBD2 (5 bases). Germline assignment: CDR1 LNHDA and CDR2 SQIVND (reference sequence). The V end lost 5 bases, the J end lost 2 bases, and 16 bases lay between the germline ends. The CDR3 totals 16 residues. The CDR3: CASSPPSGWAYNEQFF. Written as DNA, the CDR3 is TGTGCCAGTAGTCCACCGAGCGGCTGGGCCTACAATGAGCAGTTCTTC.

The CDR3 here is CASSFLETGEAFF. The CDR3 nucleotides read TGTGCCAGCAGCTTTCTGGAGACAGGCGAGGCTTTCTTT. The chain links TRBV7-2 to TRBJ1-1; perhaps TRBD1 as D (6 bases). The CDR3 totals 13 residues. CDR1 is SGHTA, CDR2 FQGNSA, per germline. Trimming stripped 3 bases from V and 11 bases from J, with 16 bases between.

This clone was seen only once. V usage is TRBV14 and J usage is TRBJ2-2; the D gene is possibly TRBD2 (5 bases). The ends were cut back, 2 bases at V and 5 bases at J, with 15 bases in the middle. The germline CDR1 and CDR2 sequences are SGHDN and FVKESK. This CDR3 has 16 residues. This CDR3 is CASSQSGRTTTGELFF. CDR3 coding DNA: TGTGCCAGCAGCCAAAGTGGGAGAACCACAACCGGGGAGCTGTTTTTT. The full variable domain, rest sourced from reference TRBV14 and TRBJ2-2, is EAGVTQFPSHSVIEKGQTVTLRCDPISGHDNLYWYRRVMGKEIKFLLHFVKESKQDESGMPNNRFLAERTGGTYSTLKVQPAELEDSGVYFCASSQSGRTTTGELFFGEGSRLTVL.

The chain employs TRBV19 and TRBJ1-6; D remains unclear. This CDR3 comprises 14 residues. Trimming removed 1 base at V and 7 bases at J, with 8 bases between. Germline CDR1 is LNHDA and CDR2 is SQIVND (reference sequence). The CDR3 sequence: CASSIVERNSPLHF. The CDR3 DNA reads as TGTGCCAGTAGTATAGTGGAGAGAAATTCACCCCTCCACTTT. The variable domain in full, completed from reference TRBV19 and TRBJ1-6, reads DGGITQSPKYLFRKEGQNVTLSCEQNLNHDAMYWYRQDPGQGLRLIYYSQIVNDFQKGDIAEGYSVSREKKESFPLTVTSAQKNPTAFYLCASSIVERNSPLHFGNGTRLTVT.

This chain connects TRBV5-1 to TRBJ2-5, with a possible D match to TRBD1 (6 bases). CDR1 and CDR2 (germline): SGHRS, YFSETQ. V lost 2 bases and J lost 2, with 10 bases in between. The CDR3 sequence is 14 residues long. CDR3 DNA: TGCGCCAGCAGCTTACAGACAGGACAAGAGACCCAGTACTTC. Translated: CASSLQTGQETQYF.

The V call is TRBV3-1 (or the pseudogene TRBV3-2), the J call TRBJ1-3; maybe TRBD1 (6 bases). V was cut by 3 bases and J by 1 base, with 13 bases left in between. The germline gives CDR1 LGHDT, CDR2 YNNKEL (reference sequence). The CDR3 covers 16 residues. The CDR3 bases are TGTGCCAGCAGCCAGTACGGACAGCTATCTGGAAACACCATATATTTT. This gives the protein CASSQYGQLSGNTIYF.

In nucleotides, the CDR3 is TGTGCCAGCAGTTCACAGGCCGTCTACGAGCAGTACTTC. This gives the protein CASSSQAVYEQYF. The rearrangement uses TRBV2 and TRBJ2-7, with D perhaps matching TRBD1 (5 bases). Trimming took off 5 bases at V and 3 bases at J, with 11 bases between the two ends. The CDR3 has 13 residues. The germline V gene encodes CDR1 SNHLY and CDR2 FYNNEI.

This clone was observed a single time. The rearrangement links TRBV7-3 to TRBJ2-1; 9 bases map to TRBD2. Germline V gene lookup returns CDR1 SGHTA and CDR2 FQGTGA. This CDR3 comprises 15 residues. V gave up 4 bases and J gave up 4 bases; unmatched junction bases: 5. The CDR3 bases are TGTGCCAGCAGCTATAGCGGGGGATCTTACAATGAGCAGTTCTTC. Protein: CASSYSGGSYNEQFF.

The rearrangement links TRBV5-1 to TRBJ2-7, with D maybe TRBD1 (5 bases). This CDR3 region has 14 residues. CDR1 and CDR2 (germline): SGHRS, YFSETQ. V shed 4 bases and J shed 0 bases, with 11 bases lying between them. This CDR3 reads CASSRQNPSYEQYF. The CDR3, as DNA: TGCGCCAGCAGCAGACAGAACCCCTCCTACGAGCAGTACTTC.

CDR3 loop: CASSVGGGPNEQFF. CDR3 coding DNA: TGTGCCAGCAGCGTGGGGGGAGGGCCTAATGAGCAGTTCTTC. V is TRBV9 and J is TRBJ2-1, with TRBD2 identical over 7 bases. Germline assignment: CDR1 SGDLS and CDR2 YYNGEE. This CDR3 is built from 14 residues. Trimming cost V 2 bases and J 7 bases; bases outside gene matches: 6.

This clone has only one observation. The chain carries TRBV30 and TRBJ2-7, with 11 bases fitting TRBD2. With 7 bases clipped from V and 4 bases from J, the junction kept 6 bases outside the gene matches. The CDR3 is 13 amino acids. Germline CDR1 and CDR2: GTSNPN and SVGIG (reference sequence). This chain's CDR3 is CASPGLAAYEQYF. DNA of the CDR3: TGTGCCTCCCCGGGACTAGCGGCTTACGAGCAGTACTTC.

The chain links TRBV5-4 to TRBJ2-1, with TRBD2 matching over 10 bases. Germline loops: CDR1 SGHNT, CDR2 YYREEE (reference sequence). CDR3 size: 16 residues. After removal of 0 bases from V and 3 bases from J, the junction contained 3 bases not matched to a gene. CDR3 in DNA: TGTGCCAGCAGCTTGGGGCCTAGCGGGAGCTACAATGAGCAGTTCTTC. Residues: CASSLGPSGSYNEQFF.

A few counts support this clone. This CDR3 is also generated by other DNA sequences in the sample. CDR3 nucleotides: TGTGCCAGCTCACCAGGGACAGGGGGCAATCAGCCCCAGCATTTT. This codes for CASSPGTGGNQPQHF. This rearrangement joins TRBV18 to TRBJ1-5; TRBD1 aligns across 10 bases. V lost 2 bases and J lost 2; bases outside the gene matches: 0. CDR3 size: 15 residues. Germline V CDR1 and CDR2: KGHSH, LQKENI.

The chain is built from TRBV28 and TRBJ2-7, with 9 bases fitting TRBD1. The CDR3 sequence is 15 residues long. From germline, CDR1 is MDHEN and CDR2 SYDVKM. With 5 bases clipped from V and 7 bases from J, the junction kept 12 bases outside the gene matches. DNA for the CDR3: TGTGCCAGCAGTCCGCCCCCGGGACAGGGTGGGGAGCAGTACTTC. Its translation is CASSPPPGQGGEQYF.

CDR3 residues: CASSKPGQAEAFF. CDR3 sequence (DNA): TGCGCCAGCAGCAAGCCGGGACAAGCTGAAGCTTTCTTT. The chain recombines TRBV5-1 with TRBJ1-1; D might be TRBD1 (6 bases). This CDR3 is built from 13 residues. Deletions cut 4 bases from V and 6 bases from J, with 13 bases between. Germline V gene data show CDR1 as SGHRS and CDR2 as YFSETQ.

The chain is built from TRBV6-2 or TRBV6-3 and TRBJ2-7, with 8 bases fitting TRBD1. Germline values: CDR1 MNHEY, CDR2 SVGEGT. After removal of 6 bases from V and 2 bases from J, the junction contained 12 bases not matched to a gene. The CDR3 is made up of 16 amino acids. The CDR3 sequence is CASSNGQGWEAYEQYF. The CDR3 DNA reads as TGTGCCAGCAGCAACGGACAGGGATGGGAAGCCTACGAGCAGTACTTC.

The chain employs TRBV14 and TRBJ1-6, with D hard to call. This CDR3 is 16 amino acids long. Trimming removed 9 bases from V and 0 bases from J, with 15 bases in between. The germline gives CDR1 SGHDN, CDR2 FVKESK. The CDR3 DNA reads as TGTGCCAGACCCAGGCCCCAGAGCTCCTATAATTCACCCCTCCACTTT. Translating gives CARPRPQSSYNSPLHF.

This clone turned up a few times. V is TRBV30 and J is TRBJ2-2; 7 nucleotides agree with TRBD1. The germline V gene encodes CDR1 GTSNPN and CDR2 SVGIG (reference sequence). J was trimmed by 5 bases and V by 3 bases; bases with no gene match: 9. The CDR3 covers 15 residues. The CDR3 DNA reads TGTGCCTGGAGGGGTCCCGGGACAGCAACCGGGGAGCTGTTTTTT. Amino acids: CAWRGPGTATGELFF.

The V call is TRBV19, the J call TRBJ1-1, with unresolved D. Germline lookup yields CDR1 LNHDA and CDR2 SQIVND (reference sequence). This CDR3 is 15 amino acids long. V shed 1 base and J shed 6 bases, with 15 bases lying between them. The CDR3 loop is CASSIAAGFSAEAFF. In DNA, the CDR3 is TGTGCCAGTAGTATAGCCGCGGGTTTTTCCGCTGAAGCTTTCTTT.

A single count supports this clone. The chain employs TRBV14 and TRBJ2-1; D is unclear. The V and J ends lost 5 bases and 3 bases respectively, with 5 bases between them. The CDR3 is made up of 12 amino acids. CDR1 is SGHDN, CDR2 FVKESK, per germline. The CDR3 coding sequence is TGTGCCAGCAGCGTACACTACAATGAGCAGTTCTTC. Protein sequence: CASSVHYNEQFF.

This clone showed up just once. The gene calls are TRBV9 and TRBJ2-3, with TRBD2 matching over 14 bases. The CDR3 extends over 17 amino acids. Germline trimming cut 0 bases from V and 7 bases from J; bases unmatched to any gene: 7. Germline values: CDR1 SGDLS, CDR2 YYNGEE. CDR3 nucleotides: TGTGCCAGCAGCGTAGGTGTGACTAGCGGGGGGGACCATACGCAGTATTTT. The encoded protein is CASSVGVTSGGDHTQYF.

The CDR3 here is CASSQGGVSYNEQFF. The CDR3 bases are TGCGCCAGCAGCCAGGGGGGAGTATCCTACAATGAGCAGTTCTTC. V and J are TRBV4-1 and TRBJ2-1; perhaps TRBD2 as D (6 bases). The CDR3 runs to 15 residues. CDR1 and CDR2 (germline): MGHRA, YSYEKL. Trimming cost V 3 bases and J 1 base, with 10 bases left between them.

This rearrangement joins TRBV18 to TRBJ2-3; 7 bases align to TRBD1. CDR1 and CDR2 from the germline V gene are KGHSH and LQKENI. The CDR3 sequence is 14 residues long. After removal of 4 bases from V and 4 bases from J, the junction contained 5 bases not matched to a gene. This CDR3 is CASSQTGNADTQYF. DNA of the CDR3: TGTGCCAGCTCACAGACAGGGAACGCAGATACGCAGTATTTT.